The 8 T cell receptor beta chains below were found in one sample sequenced in a study of cytotoxic CD8 clonotypes in ibrutinib-treated CLL. Using immunoSEQ multiplex PCR, the repertoire was profiled, and TCRdb retains in-frame clones only, with some absent. The table records approximately 170,000 clones, 88% of them present only once. The input for sequencing was PBMCs, taken at disease progression, from a patient treated with ibrutinib. These receptors all come from a human donor with chronic lymphocytic leukemia.

The chain is built from TRBV6-5 and TRBJ1-5; perhaps TRBD1 as D (6 bases). The CDR3 consists of 13 residues. From germline, CDR1 is MNHEY and CDR2 SVGAGI. Trimming cost V 6 bases and J 7 bases, with 13 bases left between them. CDR3 sequence (DNA): TGTGCCAGCAGACTCTCTCAGGGGCAGCCCCAGCATTTT. Translation: CASRLSQGQPQHF.

This clone was seen once. The CDR3 DNA follows: TGTGCCAGTAGGGCAGGACAGAAGCTAACCACCTACACTGAAGCTTTCTTT. This encodes CASRAGQKLTTYTEAFF. This chain links TRBV19 with TRBJ1-1; D possibly corresponds to TRBD1 (6 bases). The V end was cut by 6 bases, the J end by 3 bases, with 23 bases between. In germline, CDR1 is LNHDA, CDR2 SQIVND (reference sequence). The CDR3 totals 17 residues.

The V gene is TRBV10-2, the J gene TRBJ2-1; the match to TRBD2 covers 9 bases. The length of the CDR3 is 15 residues. Unmatched junction bases numbered 4, after V lost 7 bases and J lost 0 bases. The germline V gene has CDR1 WSHSY and CDR2 SAAADI. CDR3 residues: CASKDSGSSYNEQFF. The DNA for the CDR3 is TGCGCCAGCAAGGATAGCGGGAGCTCCTACAATGAGCAGTTCTTC.

This sequence joins TRBV5-1 and TRBJ2-5; D possibly uses TRBD1 or TRBD2 (6 bases each). The CDR3 consists of 15 residues. Trimming took off 4 bases at V and 4 bases at J, with 17 bases between the two ends. The V gene's germline CDR1 is SGHRS and CDR2 YFSETQ. The CDR3 DNA sequence: TGCGCCAGCAGCAACAACAGGGCGCGGGGAGAGACCCAGTACTTC. Residues: CASSNNRARGETQYF.

J is TRBJ2-2 and V is TRBV11-2; D remains unclear. This CDR3 region has 16 residues. V was trimmed by 2 bases and J by 2 bases, leaving 12 bases between them. Germline CDR1 is SGHAT and CDR2 is FQNNGV. CDR3 bases: TGTGCCAGCAGCTTATACGCGATCGACAACACCGGGGAGCTGTTTTTT. It translates to CASSLYAIDNTGELFF.

V usage is TRBV27 and J usage is TRBJ2-7; D is undetermined. V was pared by 4 bases and J by 3 bases, with 4 bases between. The CDR3 has 11 residues. Germline V lookup: CDR1 MNHEY, CDR2 SMNVEV (reference sequence). CDR3 protein: CASSSLYEQYF. Here the CDR3 DNA reads TGTGCCAGCAGTTCCCTCTACGAGCAGTACTTC.

This clone has a single count. This chain connects TRBV19 to TRBJ1-1, with TRBD1 as a possible D gene (5 bases). Trimming took off 4 bases at V and 1 base at J, with 7 bases between the two ends. Germline-derived CDR1 and CDR2 are LNHDA and SQIVND (reference sequence). CDR3 length: 13 amino acids. CDR3 sequence (DNA): TGTGCCAGTAGTAGCCAGGGGAACACTGAAGCTTTCTTT. Its translation: CASSSQGNTEAFF. Supplemented by reference TRBV19 and TRBJ1-1, the full variable domain reads DGGITQSPKYLFRKEGQNVTLSCEQNLNHDAMYWYRQDPGQGLRLIYYSQIVNDFQKGDIAEGYSVSREKKESFPLTVTSAQKNPTAFYLCASSSQGNTEAFFGQGTRLTVV.

Here the CDR3 reads CASSADLAGPMNTGELFF. CDR3 DNA sequence: TGTGCCAGCAGCGCCGACCTAGCGGGGCCTATGAACACCGGGGAGCTGTTTTTT. This sequence joins TRBV9 and TRBJ2-2; 9 nucleotides agree with TRBD2. CDR3 size: 18 residues. The junction had 10 bases not matched to a gene; V was cut back by 3 bases and J by 1 base. Looked up from germline, CDR1 is SGDLS and CDR2 is YYNGEE. Using reference TRBV9 and TRBJ2-2 for the parts outside the CDR3, the full variable domain is DSGVTQTPKHLITATGQRVTLRCSPRSGDLSVYWYQQSLDQGLQFLIQYYNGEERAKGNILERFSAQQFPDLHSELNLSSLELGDSALYFCASSADLAGPMNTGELFFGEGSRLTVL.